This T cell receptor beta chain was captured in a study of CD8 T cells in Susac syndrome. Overall study findings and caveats: The relatively small number of individuals in the TCR sequencing and HLA analysis was acknowledged by the study.

As to this clonotype: No antigen is known for it.

Random hexamers served to reverse transcribe about 0.45 to 1 ug RNA. TCRdb reprocessed the immunoSEQ multiplex PCR reads with MiXCR, giving one entry per CDR3 protein. The sample yields 160,000 or so distinct CDR3 sequences, roughly 95% seen once. V was trimmed by 5 bases and J by 9 bases, leaving 25 bases between them. The length of the CDR3 is 17 residues. Looked up from germline, CDR1 is SGHTA and CDR2 is FQGTGA. This sequence originates from a human donor with Susac syndrome. This chain links TRBV7-3 with TRBJ2-2; a possible D gene is TRBD1 (6 bases). Sequenced sample: CD4+ T cells from PBMCs. In DNA form, the CDR3 reads TGTGCCAGCAGCCTCACTCCGGGACATCCGAGAGGGAGGGAGCTGTTTTTT. It yields the protein CASSLTPGHPRGRELFF.